A single TCR beta chain is shown here with its context. The antigen is undetermined. The data were obtained in a study of CD4+ T cells in melanoma. Study-wide points: A reported correlation linked neoantigen-specific CD4+ T cells to CD8+, macrophage and B cell function.

The ends were cut back, 0 bases at V and 7 bases at J, with 10 bases in the middle. The germline gives CDR1 SGDLS, CDR2 YYNGEE. CDR3 length: 13 residues. Repertoires were generated with immunoSEQ multiplex PCR, while TCRdb's copy carries only in-frame clones and drops some. This table holds some 120,000 clones, about 92% found once. The receptor's source is a human donor with melanoma. Sequenced input: peripheral blood. This chain links TRBV9 with TRBJ1-2; D unresolved. The CDR3 DNA reads as TGTGCCAGCAGCGTAGGTACGGAGGGTGGCTACACCTTC. As protein: CASSVGTEGGYTF.